Below, one T cell receptor beta chain is given with its context. The specificity of this receptor is unknown. Base qualities are not at hand, and no much larger clone is one base apart. As encoded in the germline V gene, CDR1 is SGHAT while CDR2 is FQNNGV. The CDR3 runs 13 amino acids, cysteine and phenylalanine included. Here the CDR3 DNA is all that survives: 39 bases in frame from base 1. The V end loses 3 bases and the J end loses 2 bases, and a stretch of 6 bases separates them. The donors were included in the validation cohort of approximately 120 subjects, a group kept apart from the roughly 610-subject first cohort. Libraries were prepared through the immunoSEQ multiplex PCR assay. In the source study's methods: To diagnose cytomegalovirus status from the catalog of TCR beta chain sequences, a statistical classification framework was built. This is the immuneACCESS table as TCRdb keeps it, with only in-frame sequences that have V and J called. A part of the clones is gone; compared with another copy, unresolved V genes explain less than half, and the rest is unexplained. For V, J and clone size, that table is used; D and trimming come from the DNA. Here the sample has 130,000 to 150,000 clones; 70% to 90% occur a single time. Of the sample, about 7.9% falls within the top ten clones.

This specimen belongs to a study of cytomegalovirus exposure and HLA in healthy donors (dated by TCRdb to about 2017). Describing the broader study: A later analysis indicated that the roughly 130 validation repertoires were generated on the platform also employed for the 670 or so repertoires of the first cohort. The study aimed to test whether cataloging public T cell receptors could reveal signatures of past pathogen exposure. The study combined high-throughput TCR immunosequencing, statistical association of individual TCRs with disease status, and machine learning to predict cytomegalovirus infection status. Besides the first cohort of 666 subjects, a separate validation cohort made up of 120 different subjects was used.

Overall results and qualifications from the work: The study gave a list of 150 to 200 TCR beta chains associated with cytomegalovirus. Most TCR sequences were seen in very few donors, while some public TCRs were found in many individuals. All 120 or so repertoires were used to score co-occurrence in the validation cohort in a later analysis, because that analysis had no HLA typing for the cohort. The classifier was reported to diagnose cytomegalovirus status with high specificity and sensitivity in both the original cohort and the validation cohort. Subsequent analysis determined that TCRs grouped into clusters in the first cohort also showed a tendency toward co-occurrence across the 130 or so validation repertoires, and roughly 95% of cluster scores exceeded 0. According to the authors, the approach could potentially be generalized to other disease states and immunological phenotypes. In vitro tests confirmed that a few of the cytomegalovirus-associated TCR beta chains recognize cytomegalovirus antigens.

The sequenced material came from PBMCs. This TCR came from a woman aged 18-29 years in good health and CMV-seropositive. The chain is made from TRBV11-2 and TRBJ2-3; the D gene assignment is ambiguous. The CDR3 protein is CASSFGFTDTQYF. The DNA sequence follows: TGTGCCAGCAGCTTCGGGTTCACAGATACGCAGTATTTT.